What follows describes a single TCR beta chain. Its antigen is undetermined. TCRdb independently ran MiXCR on the 5' RACE reads; one entry per CDR3 protein. The data contain some 630,000 distinct CDR3 sequences, just over 7% of them singletons. Losses at the gene ends were 4 bases for V and 5 bases for J; bases not matched to a gene: 7. Germline V lookup: CDR1 LGHNA, CDR2 YNFKEQ. The CDR3 extends over 17 amino acids. This entry comes from a study of identical twins. Whole-study results and caveats: Fewer insertions were carried by abundant cord blood beta clonotypes, but none was seen in memory repertoires.

These data also featured in a second study, about yellow fever vaccine responses in identical twins.

Specimen: PBMCs. This TCR derives from a woman aged 18-35 years in good health. This chain links TRBV4-2 with TRBJ2-3, with 15 bases lining up with TRBD2. The DNA of the CDR3 is TGTGCCAGCAGCCCCCGGACTAGCGGGGGGGTAGTAGATACGCAGTATTTT. It specifies CASSPRTSGGVVDTQYF.